This entry is about one TCR beta chain. Antigen unknown. This entry is derived from a study of T cell responses to AZD1222 COVID-19 vaccine. Study-wide background: Second doses that came at about 4 or about 12 weeks were put together.

Trimming stripped 1 base from V and 4 bases from J, with 13 bases between. The germline V gene encodes CDR1 MNHEY and CDR2 SVGAGI. This CDR3 contains 15 residues. Overall study findings and caveats: Reports say nearly half of spike-specific TCRs go after unmutated variant regions. The breadth and depth of Spike-specific TCRs increased once two AZD1222 doses had been given. Females made up more of the donors, who were largely white British, and clonal diversity may have come out too low.

The data were produced by immunoSEQ multiplex PCR, yet TCRdb's version contains in-frame clones alone and is incomplete. This sample carries 98,000 or so clones, over 90% of them seen once, and the ten largest clones take around 5%. This clonotype originated in an adult in good health. The input for sequencing was peripheral blood, taken on day 0 of AZD1222 vaccination. This chain connects TRBV6-5 to TRBJ1-2; D remains ambiguous. CDR3 bases: TGTGCCAGCAGTTACTACCCCGCGGGGAGCTATGGCTACACCTTC. Protein product: CASSYYPAGSYGYTF.